This is a list of T cell receptor beta chains from one sample in a study of CD8+CD57+ T cells in acquired aplastic anemia. TCRdb reanalysed the reads using MiXCR and keeps one entry per CDR3 protein. The table lists 150,000 or so distinct CDR3 sequences, about 48% of them singletons. Sequences were obtained from sorted CD4+, CD8+, or CD8+CD57+ T cells (not recorded which) from PBMCs. All receptors derive from a human donor with aplastic anemia. The CDR3 runs from the conserved cysteine through the conserved F or W. The order of the fields is V gene, CDR3 length, J gene, D gene, clone size, CDR3 protein, CDR3 DNA. The D gene is left open where the match is weak. Not every row has a clone size; where given, it reads once, few, many or a size class.

V gene: TRBV7-9
CDR3 length: 17
J gene: TRBJ2-6
D gene: TRBD2
clone size: NA
CDR3 protein: CASSRWAGDAGANVLTF
CDR3 DNA: TGTGCCAGCAGCAGATGGGCGGGGGACGCTGGGGCCAACGTCCTGACTTTC

V gene: TRBV11-2
CDR3 length: 18
J gene: TRBJ2-6
D gene: NA
clone size: NA
CDR3 protein: CASSLETVGGTGANVLTF
CDR3 DNA: TGTGCCAGCAGCTTAGAAACTGTGGGAGGGACAGGGGCCAACGTCCTGACTTTC

V gene: TRBV6-1
CDR3 length: 16
J gene: TRBJ1-2
D gene: NA
clone size: NA
CDR3 protein: CASSGQGRGTNYGYTF
CDR3 DNA: TGTGCCAGCAGTGGTCAGGGGCGTGGAACTAACTATGGCTACACCTTC

V gene: TRBV20-1
CDR3 length: 15
J gene: TRBJ2-7
D gene: TRBD2
clone size: few
CDR3 protein: CSARTSGGATYEQYF
CDR3 DNA: TGCAGTGCACGGACTAGCGGGGGGGCAACCTACGAGCAGTACTTC

V gene: TRBV4-1
CDR3 length: 13
J gene: TRBJ2-2
D gene: TRBD2
clone size: NA
CDR3 protein: CASSQPGREELSF
CDR3 DNA: TGCGCCAGCAGCCAACCCGGTCGGGAGGAGCTGTCTTTT

V gene: TRBV20-1
CDR3 length: 13
J gene: TRBJ2-7
D gene: NA
clone size: many
CDR3 protein: CSAVEGSSYEQYF
CDR3 DNA: TGCAGTGCCGTAGAGGGAAGCTCCTACGAGCAGTACTTC

V gene: TRBV15
CDR3 length: 14
J gene: TRBJ1-3
D gene: NA
clone size: few
CDR3 protein: CATQDSTSGNTIYF
CDR3 DNA: TGTGCCACCCAGGACAGTACCTCTGGAAACACCATATATTTT

V gene: TRBV2
CDR3 length: 14
J gene: TRBJ1-1
D gene: NA
clone size: NA
CDR3 protein: CASSRGGWGTEAFF
CDR3 DNA: TGTGCCAGCAGCCGGGGGGGGTGGGGCACTGAAGCTTTCTTT

V gene: TRBV5-6
CDR3 length: 11
J gene: TRBJ2-2
D gene: NA
clone size: many
CDR3 protein: CASSLQGKLFF
CDR3 DNA: TGTGCCAGCAGCCTCCAGGGGAAGCTGTTTTTT

V gene: TRBV20-1
CDR3 length: 15
J gene: TRBJ2-7
D gene: TRBD1
clone size: NA
CDR3 protein: CSATSGTGFAYEQYF
CDR3 DNA: TGCAGTGCGACCTCCGGGACAGGGTTCGCCTACGAGCAGTACTTC

V gene: TRBV5-4
CDR3 length: 17
J gene: TRBJ2-1
D gene: TRBD2
clone size: NA
CDR3 protein: CASSLGPAGSSYNEQFF
CDR3 DNA: TGTGCCAGCAGCTTGGGACCAGCGGGGAGCTCCTACAATGAGCAGTTCTTC

V gene: TRBV7-2
CDR3 length: 16
J gene: TRBJ2-5
D gene: NA
clone size: many
CDR3 protein: CASTIWRGAFQETQYF
CDR3 DNA: TGTGCCAGCACCATATGGAGGGGCGCCTTTCAAGAGACCCAGTACTTC

V gene: TRBV10-3
CDR3 length: 12
J gene: TRBJ1-2
D gene: TRBD1
clone size: NA
CDR3 protein: CATRQGDYGYTF
CDR3 DNA: TGTGCCACCAGACAGGGTGACTATGGCTACACCTTC

V gene: TRBV9
CDR3 length: 10
J gene: TRBJ1-2
D gene: NA
clone size: NA
CDR3 protein: CASSPRDYTF
CDR3 DNA: TGTGCCAGCAGCCCCAGGGACTACACCTTC

V gene: TRBV7-2
CDR3 length: 17
J gene: TRBJ2-3
D gene: TRBD2
clone size: few
CDR3 protein: CASSLAGGLTSTDTQYF
CDR3 DNA: TGTGCCAGCAGCTTAGCGGGAGGGTTAACTAGCACAGATACGCAGTATTTT

V gene: TRBV12-3/TRBV12-4
CDR3 length: 15
J gene: TRBJ2-7
D gene: NA
clone size: NA
CDR3 protein: CASSLDPSGAYEQYF
CDR3 DNA: TGTGCCAGCAGTTTAGACCCGTCGGGTGCCTACGAGCAGTACTTC

V gene: TRBV29-1
CDR3 length: 14
J gene: TRBJ2-1
D gene: NA
clone size: many
CDR3 protein: CSVEGWDSYNEQFF
CDR3 DNA: TGCAGCGTTGAGGGATGGGATTCTTACAATGAGCAGTTCTTC

V gene: TRBV9
CDR3 length: 14
J gene: TRBJ2-7
D gene: NA
clone size: NA
CDR3 protein: CASSGGNPRYEQYF
CDR3 DNA: TGTGCCAGCAGCGGGGGTAACCCTCGTTACGAGCAGTACTTC

V gene: TRBV15
CDR3 length: 14
J gene: TRBJ1-1
D gene: TRBD1
clone size: many
CDR3 protein: CATSRDRVGTEAFF
CDR3 DNA: TGTGCCACCAGCAGGGACAGGGTAGGAACTGAAGCTTTCTTT

V gene: TRBV7-9
CDR3 length: 14
J gene: TRBJ2-7
D gene: NA
clone size: few
CDR3 protein: CASSFYPLRYEQYF
CDR3 DNA: TGTGCCAGCTCATTTTATCCCCTCCGATACGAGCAGTACTTC

V gene: TRBV6-1
CDR3 length: 14
J gene: TRBJ2-6
D gene: NA
clone size: NA
CDR3 protein: CASSEFWGANVLTF
CDR3 DNA: TGTGCCAGCAGTGAGTTTTGGGGGGCCAACGTCCTGACTTTC

V gene: TRBV6-2/TRBV6-3
CDR3 length: 17
J gene: TRBJ2-3
D gene: NA
clone size: few
CDR3 protein: CASSSEASFLLWDTQYF
CDR3 DNA: TGTGCCAGCAGTTCTGAAGCTTCATTTCTCCTCTGGGATACGCAGTATTTT

V gene: TRBV10-1
CDR3 length: 16
J gene: TRBJ2-3
D gene: TRBD2
clone size: NA
CDR3 protein: CASSESGLAATDTQYF
CDR3 DNA: TGCGCCAGCAGTGAGTCAGGACTAGCGGCCACAGATACGCAGTATTTT

V gene: TRBV29-1
CDR3 length: 15
J gene: TRBJ2-1
D gene: TRBD2
clone size: many
CDR3 protein: CSVVGAGSPYNEQFF
CDR3 DNA: TGCAGCGTTGTAGGAGCGGGGAGCCCCTACAATGAGCAGTTCTTC

V gene: TRBV2
CDR3 length: 13
J gene: TRBJ1-1
D gene: NA
clone size: NA
CDR3 protein: CASGELPNTEAFF
CDR3 DNA: TGTGCCAGCGGTGAGCTGCCGAACACTGAAGCTTTCTTT

V gene: TRBV11-1
CDR3 length: 16
J gene: TRBJ2-1
D gene: TRBD2
clone size: NA
CDR3 protein: CASSLVTSGRANEQFF
CDR3 DNA: TGTGCCAGCAGCTTAGTCACCAGCGGGAGGGCCAACGAGCAGTTCTTC

V gene: TRBV27
CDR3 length: 14
J gene: TRBJ2-5
D gene: NA
clone size: NA
CDR3 protein: CASSLGRSDQPQYF
CDR3 DNA: TGTGCCAGCAGTTTAGGCAGGTCGGATCAGCCCCAGTACTTC

V gene: TRBV25-1
CDR3 length: 14
J gene: TRBJ1-3
D gene: NA
clone size: NA
CDR3 protein: CASSEEWSGNTIYF
CDR3 DNA: TGTGCCAGCAGTGAGGAATGGTCTGGAAACACCATATATTTT

V gene: TRBV14
CDR3 length: 13
J gene: TRBJ2-7
D gene: NA
clone size: many
CDR3 protein: CASSQDRDYEQYF
CDR3 DNA: TGTGCCAGCAGCCAAGACAGGGACTACGAGCAGTACTTC

V gene: TRBV20-1
CDR3 length: 14
J gene: TRBJ2-7
D gene: NA
clone size: many
CDR3 protein: CSARGGGSSYEQYF
CDR3 DNA: TGCAGTGCTAGGGGGGGTGGGTCCTCCTACGAGCAGTACTTC

V gene: TRBV2
CDR3 length: 16
J gene: TRBJ2-5
D gene: TRBD2
clone size: many
CDR3 protein: CASTGTSGDTQETQYF
CDR3 DNA: TGTGCCAGCACCGGGACTAGCGGGGATACCCAAGAGACCCAGTACTTC

V gene: TRBV7-8
CDR3 length: 14
J gene: TRBJ2-3
D gene: NA
clone size: NA
CDR3 protein: CASSPWTATDTQYF
CDR3 DNA: TGTGCCAGCAGCCCTTGGACAGCCACAGATACGCAGTATTTT

V gene: TRBV19
CDR3 length: 15
J gene: TRBJ1-2
D gene: TRBD1
clone size: NA
CDR3 protein: CASSKRGTDLRGYTF
CDR3 DNA: TGTGCCAGTAGTAAGAGGGGGACAGACCTTCGGGGCTACACCTTC

V gene: TRBV12-3/TRBV12-4
CDR3 length: 14
J gene: TRBJ2-7
D gene: TRBD1
clone size: NA
CDR3 protein: CASRRQGQTYEQYF
CDR3 DNA: TGTGCCAGCAGAAGACAGGGCCAGACCTACGAGCAGTACTTC

V gene: TRBV9
CDR3 length: 15
J gene: TRBJ2-2
D gene: NA
clone size: many
CDR3 protein: CASSLASGPTGELFF
CDR3 DNA: TGTGCCAGCAGCTTGGCCAGCGGACCCACCGGGGAGCTGTTTTTT